This note documents a single T cell receptor (beta chain) sequence. Its specificity is not known. This entry belongs to a study of tissue T cells after allogeneic stem cell transplantation. Findings and limits, study-wide: Across patients, clones rarely overlapped, yet motif clusters were shared tissue-specifically. Within patients, tissue anatomy strongly shaped TCR repertoire composition. Sampling depth was limited, and the cohort was small and clinically varied.

The data were produced by immunoSEQ multiplex PCR, yet TCRdb's version contains in-frame clones alone and is incomplete. The repertoire holds thousands of clones, with 70% as singletons. Germline lookup yields CDR1 SGHDN and CDR2 FVKESK. The CDR3 totals 15 residues. V was cut by 0 bases and J by 0 bases, with 6 bases left in between. The sample consisted of tissue from the right colon, taken at autopsy. The receptor's source is a male donor aged 60 or older with lung cancer. This chain joins TRBV14 and TRBJ2-1; D possibly uses TRBD1 or TRBD2 (5 bases each). CDR3 region: CASSQDGTSYNEQFF. The CDR3 DNA sequence: TGTGCCAGCAGCCAAGATGGGACCTCCTACAATGAGCAGTTCTTC.